The 22 T cell receptor beta chains listed next were all sequenced from one sample in a study of blood T cells in healthy people across ages. Using a J-beta primer mix together with a sample-barcoded 5' primer, a second PCR was run for roughly 7 to 12 cycles. TCRdb fed the 5' RACE reads into MiXCR, producing one record per CDR3 protein. The sample lists approximately 700,000 distinct CDR3 sequences; 32% were seen once. The sequenced sample was blood. These receptors originate from a woman aged 80 or over in good health.

This clonotype appeared a few times. The chain is built from TRBV6-5 and TRBJ1-1; TRBD1 agrees at 9 bases. V lost 4 bases to trimming and J lost 1 base; unmatched junction nucleotides: 10. Germline CDR1 MNHEY, CDR2 SVGAGI. The CDR3 spans 17 residues. CDR3 DNA: TGTGCCAGCAGTTCTAAGGGGACAGGGAGACGGAACACTGAAGCTTTCTTT. Translated, it gives CASSSKGTGRRNTEAFF.

The table lists this clonotype with many counts. V gene TRBV7-6 combines with J gene TRBJ2-7; 16 positions agree with TRBD2. Germline V gene lookup returns CDR1 SGHVS and CDR2 FNYEAQ. The V gene end was trimmed by 5 bases and the J gene end by 2 bases; junction bases not matched to a gene: 3. The CDR3 loop spans 16 amino acids. The CDR3 loop is CASSPGTSGGAYEQYF. DNA of the CDR3: TGTGCCAGCAGCCCTGGGACTAGCGGGGGGGCCTACGAGCAGTACTTC.

The rearrangement joins TRBV4-2 to TRBJ1-3, with D perhaps TRBD1 (5 bases). This CDR3 spans 18 amino acids. The V gene's germline CDR1 is LGHNA and CDR2 YNFKEQ. The V end lost 1 base, the J end lost 0 bases, and 16 bases lay between the germline ends. In DNA form, the CDR3 reads TGTGCCAGCAGCCAAGGTCTTCCTTCTACAGGCTCTGGAAACACCATATATTTT. Protein product: CASSQGLPSTGSGNTIYF.

This clonotype has just a few counts. Being one base from a much bigger clone, this may be a read error. The chain combines TRBV6-1 with TRBJ1-2; 7 positions match TRBD1. CDR3 length equals 14 residues. V dropped 8 bases and J dropped 5; count of bases not matched to a gene: 11. Looked up from germline, CDR1 is MNHNS and CDR2 is SASEGT. CDR3 amino acids: CASAPNRGRYGYTF. In DNA, the CDR3 is TGTGCCAGCGCTCCTAACAGGGGCAGATATGGCTACACCTTC.

The V call is TRBV20-1, the J call TRBJ2-7, with 7 bases lining up with TRBD2. V trimming: 3 bases; J trimming: 0 bases; junction bases outside the gene matches: 11. This CDR3 comprises 16 residues. Looked up from germline, CDR1 is DFQATT and CDR2 is SNEGSKA (reference sequence). In DNA, the CDR3 is TGCAGTGCTAGGGACGTGCGGGAGCGGGCCTCCTACGAGCAGTACTTC. Its protein product is CSARDVRERASYEQYF.

This clonotype was detected many times. V and J are TRBV4-2 and TRBJ1-2; TRBD1 matches 7 bases. The V gene's germline CDR1 is LGHNA and CDR2 YNFKEQ. The CDR3 extends over 15 amino acids. J was trimmed by 1 base and V by 5 bases; bases with no gene match: 7. The CDR3 bases are TGTGCCAGCAGCTCGGGACAGCTTTTTAACTATGGCTACACCTTC. It translates to CASSSGQLFNYGYTF.

The V call is TRBV12-3 or TRBV12-4, the J call TRBJ2-1; the D is unclear. V shed 1 base and J shed 6 bases, with 10 bases lying between them. CDR3 length: 14 amino acids. CDR3: CASSLGSPSNEQFF. The CDR3 DNA follows: TGTGCCAGCAGTTTAGGGTCCCCCAGCAATGAGCAGTTCTTC.

The table lists this clonotype with a few counts. This rearrangement joins TRBV20-1 to TRBJ2-7, with D unresolved. There are 11 residues in the CDR3. Germline V CDR1 and CDR2: DFQATT, SNEGSKA (reference sequence). Trimming stripped 0 bases from V and 6 bases from J, with 6 bases between. The CDR3 loop is CSARDGREQYF. CDR3 DNA: TGCAGTGCTAGAGATGGCCGCGAGCAGTACTTC.

This clonotype was observed at least ten times. This sequence joins TRBV5-1 and TRBJ2-5; D is unresolved. V was trimmed by 0 bases and J by 7 bases, leaving 10 bases between them. Germline V gene lookup returns CDR1 SGHRS and CDR2 YFSETQ. This CDR3 has 13 amino acids. CDR3: CASSLAEYGTQYF. The DNA for the CDR3 is TGCGCCAGCAGCTTGGCTGAGTACGGGACCCAGTACTTC.

The rearrangement uses TRBV7-2 and TRBJ2-5; D might be TRBD2 (6 bases). The length of the CDR3 is 15 residues. V dropped 8 bases and J dropped 5 bases, with 21 bases sitting between them. From germline, CDR1 is SGHTA and CDR2 FQGNSA. The CDR3, as DNA: TGTGCCAGCGGCCCCGGTGCCGCCGGAGGGGAGACCCAGTACTTC. It encodes CASGPGAAGGETQYF. Combining the CDR3 with reference TRBV7-2 and TRBJ2-5 gives the whole variable domain GAGVSQSPSNKVTEKGKDVELRCDPISGHTALYWYRQSLGQGLEFLIYFQGNSAPDKSGLPSDRFSAERTGGSVSTLTIQRTQQEDSAVYLCASGPGAAGGETQYFGPGTRLLVL.

This clonotype came up once. The chain has TRBV5-1 and TRBJ2-5, with 9 bases matching TRBD1. With 2 bases clipped from V and 5 bases from J, the junction kept 7 bases outside the gene matches. CDR3 length equals 15 residues. The germline V gene encodes CDR1 SGHRS and CDR2 YFSETQ. CDR3 coding DNA: TGCGCCAGCAGCTTCGGGACAGGGCTGACCGAGACCCAGTACTTC. This encodes CASSFGTGLTETQYF.

This clonotype was counted many times. The chain couples TRBV27 to TRBJ2-7, with D perhaps matching TRBD1 or TRBD2 (5 bases each). This CDR3 region has 13 residues. Trimming took 8 bases from V and 10 from J, leaving 21 bases between them. The germline gives CDR1 MNHEY, CDR2 SMNVEV (reference sequence). The CDR3 is CASGPGPLVTQYF. Here the CDR3 DNA reads TGTGCCAGCGGTCCGGGACCTTTGGTCACCCAGTACTTC.

This clonotype showed up many times. The gene calls are TRBV7-2 and TRBJ2-5; 10 bases map to TRBD2. Germline V CDR1 and CDR2: SGHTA, FQGNSA. This CDR3 is built from 14 residues. Trimming took 4 bases from V and 5 from J; bases not matched to a gene: 4. CDR3 in DNA: TGTGCCAGCAGCTCCGGGACTAGCGTGGAGACCCAGTACTTC. Translation: CASSSGTSVETQYF.

The CDR3 DNA follows: TGTGCCAGCAGCTTGGAGATGGTCTCCTATGGCTACACCTTC. Its protein product is CASSLEMVSYGYTF. V usage is TRBV5-6 and J usage is TRBJ1-2; D is unclear. V lost 0 bases, J lost 4 bases, and 10 bases lay in between. CDR3 length equals 14 residues. Germline V CDR1 and CDR2: SGHDT, YYEEEE.

In this sample, this clonotype turned up many times. The chain couples TRBV7-2 to TRBJ2-1, with 7 bases lining up with TRBD2. This CDR3 comprises 16 residues. The V and J ends lost 4 bases and 4 bases, in that order; junction bases with no gene match: 10. The germline CDR1 and CDR2 sequences are SGHTA and FQGNSA. CDR3 sequence reads: CASSSRSGAPYNEQFF. Written as DNA, the CDR3 is TGTGCCAGCAGCTCCCGGAGCGGGGCCCCTTACAATGAGCAGTTCTTC.

The chain uses TRBV7-2 and TRBJ2-5; D possibly matches TRBD1 or TRBD2 (5 bases each). The J call may not be correct, given that the DNA end is closer to TRBJ2-7. Germline CDR1 is SGHTA and CDR2 is FQGNSA. The CDR3 covers 16 residues. The CDR3 DNA follows: TGTGCCAGCAGCCAGACGCCGGGGCAGGGAATTTACGAGCAGTACTTC. It encodes CASSQTPGQGIYEQYF.

As regards this clonotype: A much more abundant neighbour one base away suggests this may be a read error. V usage is TRBV29-1 and J usage is TRBJ2-5; D is possibly TRBD1 (5 bases). V was shortened by 1 base and J by 11 bases, with 26 bases between the two germline ends. The CDR3 contains 16 residues. The germline gives CDR1 SQVTM, CDR2 ANQGSEA. CDR3: CSVEVYLGQTDNEQYF. DNA for the CDR3: TGCAGCGTTGAAGTTTATCTGGGTCAGACAGACAATGAGCAGTACTTC.

The genes are TRBV12-3 or TRBV12-4 and TRBJ1-5; no firm D call. V was trimmed by 1 base and J by 7 bases, leaving 8 bases between them. This CDR3 contains 13 residues. The CDR3 nucleotides are TGTGCCAGCAGTTTAGGGAGTGAGCAGCCCCAGCATTTT. It is translated as CASSLGSEQPQHF.

There are many counts of this clonotype. The chain couples TRBV9 to TRBJ1-2; D remains ambiguous. There are 13 residues in the CDR3. The germline CDR1 and CDR2 sequences are SGDLS and YYNGEE. V was trimmed by 4 bases and J by 7 bases, leaving 14 bases between them. Written as DNA, the CDR3 is TGTGCCAGCAGCCAGACGGAGTTAGGTGGCTACACCTTC. Amino acid sequence: CASSQTELGGYTF. The whole variable domain, remainder taken from reference TRBV9 and TRBJ1-2, is DSGVTQTPKHLITATGQRVTLRCSPRSGDLSVYWYQQSLDQGLQFLIQYYNGEERAKGNILERFSAQQFPDLHSELNLSSLELGDSALYFCASSQTELGGYTFGSGTRLTVV.

The rearrangement joins TRBV21-1 to TRBJ2-7. TRBV21-1 is flagged as a pseudogene. This CDR3 is 15 amino acids long. The CDR3 nucleotides read TGTGCCAGAAGCAAACTATGGGGTCTCTACTACGAGCAGTACTTC. Encoded protein: CARSKLWGLYYEQYF.

With respect to this clonotype: A much more abundant neighbour one base away suggests this may be a read error. This sequence joins TRBV12-3 or TRBV12-4 and TRBJ1-2; D is unclear. There are 15 residues in the CDR3. CDR3 nucleotides: TGTGCCGGCAGTTTGGGAGTAGGGAACATAGTAGGCTACACCTTC. Residues: CAGSLGVGNIVGYTF.

On this clonotype: A much larger clone differs from this one at a single base, so this may be a read error. This chain links TRBV4-2 with TRBJ2-3; D could derive from TRBD1 or TRBD2 (6 bases each). The CDR3 extends over 18 amino acids. The V gene's germline CDR1 is LGHNA and CDR2 YNFKEQ. CDR3 sequence reads: CASSQDWGAAGVTGTQYF. The CDR3 DNA sequence: TGTGCCAGCAGCCAAGATTGGGGGGCGGCCGGGGTCACAGGTACGCAGTATTTT.